This T cell receptor beta chain is drawn from a study of metastatic and nonmetastatic thyroid tumors. As for the study in general: Thyroid patients, malignant and benign, had repertoires compared across blood and tumor or nodule tissue.

TCRdb ran MiXCR on the PCR reads. The sample holds about 16,000 clones, 15% to 19% seen once. Ahead of thyroid surgery, no patient had received treatment of any kind. About this clone: Given a much more abundant clone one base away, this may be a read error. Distinct nucleotide sequences in the sample also encode this CDR3.

This CDR3 is built from 12 residues. Trimming stripped 7 bases from V and 11 bases from J, with 18 bases between. Germline V gives CDR1 SGHAT, CDR2 FQNNGV. Input material: blood. This receptor was taken from a female donor with papillary thyroid cancer or a benign thyroid nodule (not recorded which). Some clones in this sample may be carry-over from other donors' samples. J is TRBJ2-7 and V is TRBV11-2; weak D call: TRBD2 (6 bases). CDR3 coding DNA: TGTGCCAGCAACCTGGGCCGGAGGGCGAAGTACTTC. It encodes CASNLGRRAKYF.